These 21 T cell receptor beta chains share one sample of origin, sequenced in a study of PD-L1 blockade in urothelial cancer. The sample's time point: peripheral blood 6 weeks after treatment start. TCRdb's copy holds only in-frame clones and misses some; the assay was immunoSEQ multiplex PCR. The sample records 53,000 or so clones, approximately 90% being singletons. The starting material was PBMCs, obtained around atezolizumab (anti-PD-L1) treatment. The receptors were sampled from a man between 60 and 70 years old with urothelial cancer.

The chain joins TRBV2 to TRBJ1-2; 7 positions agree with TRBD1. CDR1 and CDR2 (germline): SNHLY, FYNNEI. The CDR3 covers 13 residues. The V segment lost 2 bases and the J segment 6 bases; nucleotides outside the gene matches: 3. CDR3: CASSERQGHGYTF. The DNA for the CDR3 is TGTGCCAGCAGTGAACGACAGGGTCATGGCTACACCTTC.

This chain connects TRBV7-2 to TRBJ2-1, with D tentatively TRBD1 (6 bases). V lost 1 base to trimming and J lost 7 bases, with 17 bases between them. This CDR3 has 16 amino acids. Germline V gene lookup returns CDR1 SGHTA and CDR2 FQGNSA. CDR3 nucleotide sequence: TGTGCCAGCAGCTTAGTTACAGGGACCTGGGGGAATGAGCAGTTCTTC. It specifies CASSLVTGTWGNEQFF.

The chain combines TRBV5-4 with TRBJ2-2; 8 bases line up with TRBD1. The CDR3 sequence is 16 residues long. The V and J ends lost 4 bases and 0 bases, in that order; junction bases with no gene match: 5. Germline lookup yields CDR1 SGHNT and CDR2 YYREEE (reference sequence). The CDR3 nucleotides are TGTGCCAGCAGCCACACAGGGGGTGCGAACACCGGGGAGCTGTTTTTT. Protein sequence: CASSHTGGANTGELFF.

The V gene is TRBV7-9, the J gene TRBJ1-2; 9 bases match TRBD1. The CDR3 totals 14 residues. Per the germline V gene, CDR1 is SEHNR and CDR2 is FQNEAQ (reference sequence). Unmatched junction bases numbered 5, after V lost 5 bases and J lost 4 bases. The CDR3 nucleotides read TGTGCCAGCAGCCAGGACAGGGGTACCTATGGCTACACCTTC. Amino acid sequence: CASSQDRGTYGYTF.

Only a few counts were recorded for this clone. In nucleotides, the CDR3 is TGTGCCTGGACGGTGAACACTGAAGCTTTCTTT. This gives the protein CAWTVNTEAFF. V usage is TRBV30 and J usage is TRBJ1-1; D not certain. The CDR3 consists of 11 residues. From germline, CDR1 is GTSNPN and CDR2 SVGIG (reference sequence). V shed 4 bases and J shed 0 bases, with 3 bases lying between them.

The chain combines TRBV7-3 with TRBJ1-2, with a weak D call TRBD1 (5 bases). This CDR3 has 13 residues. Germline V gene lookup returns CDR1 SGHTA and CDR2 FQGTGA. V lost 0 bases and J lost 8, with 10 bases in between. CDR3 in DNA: TGTGCCAGCAGCTTAACGATGGGGCAGGGCTACACCTTC. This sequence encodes CASSLTMGQGYTF.

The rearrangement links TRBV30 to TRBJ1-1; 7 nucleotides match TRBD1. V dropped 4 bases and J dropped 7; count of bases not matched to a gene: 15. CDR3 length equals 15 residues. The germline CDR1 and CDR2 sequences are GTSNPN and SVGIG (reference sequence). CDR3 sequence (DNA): TGTGCCTGGACGCGATTGGGCAGGGGGAAACTTGAAGCTTTCTTT. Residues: CAWTRLGRGKLEAFF.

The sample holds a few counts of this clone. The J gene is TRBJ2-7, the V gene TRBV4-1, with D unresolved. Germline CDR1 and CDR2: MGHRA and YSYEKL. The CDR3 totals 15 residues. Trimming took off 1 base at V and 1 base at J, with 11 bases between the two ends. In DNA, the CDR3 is TGCGCCAGCAGCCAAGCACGGAGACTTTCCTACGAGCAGTACTTC. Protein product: CASSQARRLSYEQYF.

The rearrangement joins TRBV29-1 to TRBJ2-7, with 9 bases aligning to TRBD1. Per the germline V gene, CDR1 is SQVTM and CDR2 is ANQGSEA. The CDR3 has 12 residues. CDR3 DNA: TGCAGTTCTGGGACAGGGTTCGGCGAGCAGTACTTC. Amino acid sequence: CSSGTGFGEQYF.

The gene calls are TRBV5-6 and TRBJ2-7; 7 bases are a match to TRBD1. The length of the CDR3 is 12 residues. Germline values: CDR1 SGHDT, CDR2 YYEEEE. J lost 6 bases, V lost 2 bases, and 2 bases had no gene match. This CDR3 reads CASSFRQGEQYF. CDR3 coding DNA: TGTGCCAGCAGCTTTAGACAGGGCGAGCAGTACTTC. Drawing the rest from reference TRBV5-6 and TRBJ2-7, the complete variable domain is DAGVTQSPTHLIKTRGQQVTLRCSPKSGHDTVSWYQQALGQGPQFIFQYYEEEERQRGNFPDRFSGHQFPNYSSELNVNALLLGDSALYLCASSFRQGEQYFGPGTRLTVT.

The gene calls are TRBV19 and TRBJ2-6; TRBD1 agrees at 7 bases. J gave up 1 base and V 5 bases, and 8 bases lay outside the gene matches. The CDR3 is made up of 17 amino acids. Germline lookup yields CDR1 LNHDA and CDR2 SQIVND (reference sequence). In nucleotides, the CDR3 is TGTGCCAGTAGTTCGGACAGGCGGACTTCTGGGGCCAACGTCCTGACTTTC. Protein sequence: CASSSDRRTSGANVLTF.

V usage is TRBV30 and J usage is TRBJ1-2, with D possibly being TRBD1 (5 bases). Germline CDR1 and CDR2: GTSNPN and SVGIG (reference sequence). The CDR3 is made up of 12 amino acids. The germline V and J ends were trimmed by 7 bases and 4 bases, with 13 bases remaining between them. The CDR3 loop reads CAYQPDSYGYTF. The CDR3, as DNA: TGTGCCTACCAGCCCGACAGCTATGGCTACACCTTC.

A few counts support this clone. The CDR3 DNA follows: TGCGCCAGCAGCCAAGATAGGCTAGCGGGGGCAAGTGATGAGCAGTTCTTC. It encodes CASSQDRLAGASDEQFF. The chain links TRBV4-1 to TRBJ2-1, with 10 nucleotides matching TRBD2. Trimming cost V 0 bases and J 8 bases; bases outside gene matches: 10. This CDR3 has 17 amino acids. Germline lookup yields CDR1 MGHRA and CDR2 YSYEKL.

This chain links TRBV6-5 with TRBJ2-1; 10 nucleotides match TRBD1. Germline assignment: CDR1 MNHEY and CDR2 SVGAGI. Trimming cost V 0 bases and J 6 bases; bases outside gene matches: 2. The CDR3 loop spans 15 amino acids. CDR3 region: CASSYSGTGANEQFF. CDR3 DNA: TGTGCCAGCAGTTACTCGGGGACAGGGGCCAATGAGCAGTTCTTC.

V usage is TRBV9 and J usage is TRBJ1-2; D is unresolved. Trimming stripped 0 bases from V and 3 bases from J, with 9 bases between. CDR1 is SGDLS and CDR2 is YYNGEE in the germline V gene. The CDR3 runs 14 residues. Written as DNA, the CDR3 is TGTGCCAGCAGCGTAGAGAACACGTACTATGGCTACACCTTC. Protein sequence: CASSVENTYYGYTF.

The CDR3 region is CASSRGQGDHEQYF. CDR3 sequence (DNA): TGTGCCAGTAGTCGGGGACAGGGGGACCACGAGCAGTACTTC. V gene TRBV19 combines with J gene TRBJ2-7, with 11 positions matching TRBD1. Trimming cost V 5 bases and J 5 bases; bases outside gene matches: 5. From germline, CDR1 is LNHDA and CDR2 SQIVND (reference sequence). This CDR3 spans 14 amino acids.

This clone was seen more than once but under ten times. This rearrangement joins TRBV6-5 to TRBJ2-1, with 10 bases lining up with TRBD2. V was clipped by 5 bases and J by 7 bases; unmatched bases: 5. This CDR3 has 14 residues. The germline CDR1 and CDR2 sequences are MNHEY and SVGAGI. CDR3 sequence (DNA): TGTGCCAGCAGTAGCGGGGGGGCCGGGAATGAGCAGTTCTTC. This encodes CASSSGGAGNEQFF.

CDR3 residues: CAWIRDLNTEAFF. CDR3 bases: TGTGCCTGGATTCGAGATTTGAACACTGAAGCTTTCTTT. The chain is built from TRBV30 and TRBJ1-1; D not certain. Per germline, CDR1 GTSNPN and CDR2 SVGIG (reference sequence). This CDR3 contains 13 residues. Trimming took 4 bases from V and 0 from J, leaving 9 bases between them.

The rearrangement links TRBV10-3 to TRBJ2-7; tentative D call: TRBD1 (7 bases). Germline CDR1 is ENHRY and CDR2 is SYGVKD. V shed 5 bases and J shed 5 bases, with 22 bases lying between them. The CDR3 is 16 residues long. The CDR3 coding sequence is TGTGCCATCAGTAAGAACCAGGGGGGTCACCCCCACGAGCAGTACTTC. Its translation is CAISKNQGGHPHEQYF.

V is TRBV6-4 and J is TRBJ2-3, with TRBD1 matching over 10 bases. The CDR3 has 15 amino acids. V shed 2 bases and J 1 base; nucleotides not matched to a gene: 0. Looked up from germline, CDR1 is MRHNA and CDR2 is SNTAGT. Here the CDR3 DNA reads TGTGCCAGCAGTGACGGGACAGGGGGCACAGATACGCAGTATTTT. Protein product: CASSDGTGGTDTQYF.

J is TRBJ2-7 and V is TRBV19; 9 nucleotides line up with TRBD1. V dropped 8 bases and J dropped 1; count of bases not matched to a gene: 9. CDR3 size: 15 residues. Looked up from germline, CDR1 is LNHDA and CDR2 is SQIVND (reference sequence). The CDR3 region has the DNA TGTGCCAGTCAACAGGGGGCCGCAACATCCTACGAGCAGTACTTC. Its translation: CASQQGAATSYEQYF.